This TCR beta chain was captured by sequencing in a study of regulatory T cells in long-lasting Graves disease. From germline, CDR1 is SQVTM and CDR2 ANQGSEA. Trimming left V 4 bases short and J 2 bases short, with 14 bases between. This CDR3 contains 15 residues. CDR3 regions were amplified by Arm-PCR using iRepertoire HTBI primers to build TCR beta libraries. TCRdb re-derived calls from the multiplex PCR reads in MiXCR, one entry per CDR3 protein. The table shows approximately 400,000 distinct CDR3 sequences, with 23% occurring only once. Described time point: persistent/refractory GD, antithyroid drugs over 5 years with positive TRAb. Preparation of the TCR library used RNA extracted from PBMCs. Peripheral blood, roughly 8.8 milliliters of it, was drawn into EDTA tubes.

This material consisted of peripheral blood mononuclear cells (PBMCs), taken when the disease was refractory, from a patient treated with antithyroid drugs. The receptor comes from a woman aged 40 to 50 with Graves disease. The V gene is TRBV29-1, the J gene TRBJ1-4; possible D gene TRBD1, 5 bases. The CDR3 sequence: CSVVLATVTNEKLFF. In DNA form, the CDR3 reads TGCAGCGTTGTACTTGCGACAGTGACTAATGAAAAACTGTTTTTT.